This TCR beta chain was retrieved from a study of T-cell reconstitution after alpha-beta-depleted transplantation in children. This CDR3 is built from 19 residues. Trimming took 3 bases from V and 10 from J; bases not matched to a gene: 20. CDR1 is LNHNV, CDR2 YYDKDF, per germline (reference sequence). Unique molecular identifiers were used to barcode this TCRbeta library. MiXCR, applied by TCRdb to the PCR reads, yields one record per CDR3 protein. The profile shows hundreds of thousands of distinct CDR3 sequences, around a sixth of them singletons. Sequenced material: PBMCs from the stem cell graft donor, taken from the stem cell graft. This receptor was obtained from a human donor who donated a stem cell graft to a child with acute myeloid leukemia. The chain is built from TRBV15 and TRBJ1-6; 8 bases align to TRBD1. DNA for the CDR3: TGTGCCACCAGCAGTGCCCTCTCGTGCCGGACAGGGTCTTGCTCACCCCTCCACTTT. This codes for CATSSALSCRTGSCSPLHF. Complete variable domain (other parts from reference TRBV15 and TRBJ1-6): DAMVIQNPRYQVTQFGKPVTLSCSQTLNHNVMYWYQQKSSQAPKLLFHYYDKDFNNEADTPDNFQSRRPNTSFCFLDIRSPGLGDTAMYLCATSSALSCRTGSCSPLHFGNGTRLTVT.